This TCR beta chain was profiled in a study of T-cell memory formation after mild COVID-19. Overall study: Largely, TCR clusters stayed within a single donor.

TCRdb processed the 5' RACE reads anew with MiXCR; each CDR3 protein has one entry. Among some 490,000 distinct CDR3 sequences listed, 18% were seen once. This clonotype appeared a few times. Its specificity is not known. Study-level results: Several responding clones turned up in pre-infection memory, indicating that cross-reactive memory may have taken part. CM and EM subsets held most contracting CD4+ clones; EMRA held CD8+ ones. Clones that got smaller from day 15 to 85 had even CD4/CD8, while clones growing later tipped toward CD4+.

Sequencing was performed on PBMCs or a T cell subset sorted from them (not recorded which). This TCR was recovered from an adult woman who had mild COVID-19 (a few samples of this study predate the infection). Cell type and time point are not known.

In DNA form, the CDR3 reads TGTGCCACCCTTTGGGAGGATGGCTATGGCTACACCTTC. This gives the protein CATLWEDGYGYTF. This chain links TRBV2 with TRBJ1-2; D remains ambiguous. There are 13 residues in the CDR3. Germline CDR1 SNHLY, CDR2 FYNNEI. The V gene lost 10 bases and the J gene lost 4 bases, with 16 bases spanning the gap.